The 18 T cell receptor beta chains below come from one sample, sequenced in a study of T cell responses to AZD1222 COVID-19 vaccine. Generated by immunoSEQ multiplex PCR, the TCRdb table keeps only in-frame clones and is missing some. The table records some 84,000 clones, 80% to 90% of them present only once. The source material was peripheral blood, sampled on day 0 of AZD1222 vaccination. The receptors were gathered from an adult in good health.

In DNA form, the CDR3 reads TGTGCCAGCTATACCCAGGGAAGGTCTTCACCCCTCCACTTT. Protein: CASYTQGRSSPLHF. V gene TRBV6-5 combines with J gene TRBJ1-6; D is perhaps TRBD1 (5 bases). The germline V and J ends were trimmed by 8 bases and 9 bases, with 17 bases remaining between them. The CDR3 contains 14 residues. Germline V gene sequence: CDR1 MNHEY, CDR2 SVGAGI.

CDR3 sequence: CASRSHAPPRGQGSYEQYF. In DNA, the CDR3 is TGCGCCAGCCGAAGCCACGCCCCACCTCGAGGGCAGGGTTCCTACGAGCAGTACTTC. The chain uses TRBV10-2 and TRBJ2-7; perhaps D is TRBD1 or TRBD2 (5 bases each). With 8 bases removed from V and 1 base from J, the gap between germline ends came to 30 bases. The length of the CDR3 is 19 residues. The germline CDR1 and CDR2 sequences are WSHSY and SAAADI.

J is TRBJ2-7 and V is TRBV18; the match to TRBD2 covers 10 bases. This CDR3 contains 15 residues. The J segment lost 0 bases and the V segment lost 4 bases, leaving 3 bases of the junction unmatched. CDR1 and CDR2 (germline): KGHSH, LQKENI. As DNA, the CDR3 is TGTGCCAGCTCACACCCTAGCGGGAGCTCCTACGAGCAGTACTTC. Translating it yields CASSHPSGSSYEQYF.

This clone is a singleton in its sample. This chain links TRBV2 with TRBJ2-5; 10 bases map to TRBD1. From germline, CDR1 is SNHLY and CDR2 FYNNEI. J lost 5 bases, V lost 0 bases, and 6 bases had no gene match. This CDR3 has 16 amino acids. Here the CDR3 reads CASSEAAGTGVETQYF. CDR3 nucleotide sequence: TGTGCCAGCAGTGAAGCCGCCGGGACAGGGGTCGAGACCCAGTACTTC.

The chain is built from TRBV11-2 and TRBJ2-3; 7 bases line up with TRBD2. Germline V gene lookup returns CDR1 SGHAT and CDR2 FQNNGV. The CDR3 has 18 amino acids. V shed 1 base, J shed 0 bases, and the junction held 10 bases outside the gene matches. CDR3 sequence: CASSLGRRLAKSTDTQYF. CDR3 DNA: TGTGCCAGCAGCTTAGGCAGGAGACTAGCAAAAAGCACAGATACGCAGTATTTT.

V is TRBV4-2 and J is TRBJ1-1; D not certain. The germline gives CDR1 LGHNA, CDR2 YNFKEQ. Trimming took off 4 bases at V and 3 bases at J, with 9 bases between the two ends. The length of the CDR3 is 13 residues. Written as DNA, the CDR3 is TGTGCCAGCAGCCCGGAAGGGTACACTGAAGCTTTCTTT. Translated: CASSPEGYTEAFF.

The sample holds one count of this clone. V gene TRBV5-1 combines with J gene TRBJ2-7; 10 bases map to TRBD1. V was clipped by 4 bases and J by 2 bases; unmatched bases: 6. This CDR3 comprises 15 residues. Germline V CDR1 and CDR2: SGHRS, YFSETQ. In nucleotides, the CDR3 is TGCGCCAGCAGCCCTCTGGGACAGGGGCCCTACGAGCAGTACTTC. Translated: CASSPLGQGPYEQYF.

The CDR3 protein is CSVDGTSGQETQYF. In DNA, the CDR3 is TGCAGCGTGGATGGGACGAGTGGACAAGAGACCCAGTACTTC. V is TRBV29-1 and J is TRBJ2-5; D might be TRBD1 or TRBD2, each matching 5 bases. Germline loops: CDR1 SQVTM, CDR2 ANQGSEA. V was clipped by 6 bases and J by 2 bases, with 16 bases between them. This CDR3 contains 14 residues.

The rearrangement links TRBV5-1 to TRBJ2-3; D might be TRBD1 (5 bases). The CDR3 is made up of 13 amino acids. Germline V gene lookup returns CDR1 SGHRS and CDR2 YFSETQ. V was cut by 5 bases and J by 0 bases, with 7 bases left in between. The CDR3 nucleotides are TGCGCCAGCAGACGACAGAGCACAGATACGCAGTATTTT. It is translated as CASRRQSTDTQYF.

CDR3 region: CSVEGAGTGGLGYTF. CDR3 in DNA: TGCAGCGTTGAGGGGGCCGGGACAGGGGGCCTTGGCTACACCTTC. The V and J genes are TRBV29-1 and TRBJ1-2; 12 nucleotides agree with TRBD1. This CDR3 spans 15 amino acids. The ends lost 3 bases at V and 7 bases at J; junction bases unmatched: 9. Germline assignment: CDR1 SQVTM and CDR2 ANQGSEA.

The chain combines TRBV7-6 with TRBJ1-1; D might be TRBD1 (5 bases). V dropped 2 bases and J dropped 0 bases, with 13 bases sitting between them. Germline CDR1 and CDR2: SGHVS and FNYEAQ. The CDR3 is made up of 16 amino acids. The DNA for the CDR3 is TGTGCCAGCAGCTTAAACCGGGCAGGGATGAACACTGAAGCTTTCTTT. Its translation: CASSLNRAGMNTEAFF.

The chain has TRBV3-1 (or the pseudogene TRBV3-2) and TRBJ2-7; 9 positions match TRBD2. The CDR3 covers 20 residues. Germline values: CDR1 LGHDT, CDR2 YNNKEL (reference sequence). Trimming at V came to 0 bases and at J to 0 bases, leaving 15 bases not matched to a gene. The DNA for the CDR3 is TGTGCCAGCAGCCAAGACCACCGATGGCAGACTAGCGGAAACTCCTACGAGCAGTACTTC. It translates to CASSQDHRWQTSGNSYEQYF.

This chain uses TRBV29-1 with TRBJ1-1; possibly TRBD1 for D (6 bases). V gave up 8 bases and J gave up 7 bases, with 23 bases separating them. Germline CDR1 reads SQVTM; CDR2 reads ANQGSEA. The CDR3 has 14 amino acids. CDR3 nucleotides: TGCAGCCCCCGTGACAGGACCGGGTCTGATGAAGCTTTCTTT. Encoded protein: CSPRDRTGSDEAFF.

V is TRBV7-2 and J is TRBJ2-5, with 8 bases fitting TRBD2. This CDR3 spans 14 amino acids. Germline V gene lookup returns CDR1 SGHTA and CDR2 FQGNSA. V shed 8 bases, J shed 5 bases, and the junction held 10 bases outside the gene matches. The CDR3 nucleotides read TGTGCCAGCGGGCGCGAGCGGGGGCCCGAGACCCAGTACTTC. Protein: CASGRERGPETQYF.

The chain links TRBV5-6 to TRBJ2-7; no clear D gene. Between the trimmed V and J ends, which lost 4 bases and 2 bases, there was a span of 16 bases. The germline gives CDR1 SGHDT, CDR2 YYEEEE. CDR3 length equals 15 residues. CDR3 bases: TGTGCCAGCAGCCCACAGAGCACCTTTCCCTACGAGCAGTACTTC. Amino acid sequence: CASSPQSTFPYEQYF.

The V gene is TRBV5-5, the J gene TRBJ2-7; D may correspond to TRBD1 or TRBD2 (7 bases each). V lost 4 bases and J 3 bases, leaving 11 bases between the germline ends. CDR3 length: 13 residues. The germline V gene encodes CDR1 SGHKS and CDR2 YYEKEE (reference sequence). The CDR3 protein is CASSGGDSYEQYF. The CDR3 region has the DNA TGTGCCAGCAGCGGGGGGGACAGCTACGAGCAGTACTTC. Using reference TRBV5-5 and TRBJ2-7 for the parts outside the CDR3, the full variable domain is DAGVTQSPTHLIKTRGQQVTLRCSPISGHKSVSWYQQVLGQGPQFIFQYYEKEERGRGNFPDRFSARQFPNYSSELNVNALLLGDSALYLCASSGGDSYEQYFGPGTRLTVT.

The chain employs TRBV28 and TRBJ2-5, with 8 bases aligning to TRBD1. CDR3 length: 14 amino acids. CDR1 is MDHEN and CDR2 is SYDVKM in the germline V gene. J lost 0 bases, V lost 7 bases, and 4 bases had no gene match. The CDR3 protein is CASTLDRDQETQYF. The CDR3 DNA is TGTGCCAGCACCCTGGACAGGGACCAAGAGACCCAGTACTTC.

The CDR3 sequence is CASSSVKRITGELFF. Here the CDR3 DNA reads TGTGCCAGCAGCTCCGTTAAGCGGATAACCGGGGAGCTGTTTTTT. This chain links TRBV7-9 with TRBJ2-2, with D possibly being TRBD2 (5 bases). The CDR3 covers 15 residues. Trimming took 4 bases from V and 5 from J, leaving 14 bases between them. Germline V gene lookup returns CDR1 SEHNR and CDR2 FQNEAQ (reference sequence).